This T cell receptor (beta chain) comes out of a study of monozygotic twins with inflammatory bowel disease. TCRdb reprocessed the 5' RACE reads, with one entry per CDR3 protein and no DNA. This specimen shows roughly 140,000 distinct CDR3 sequences; the ten leading clones hold 2.4%. The CDR3 totals 15 residues. The germline V gene has CDR1 SGHAT and CDR2 FQDESV (reference sequence). This sequence originates from a human donor with ulcerative colitis or Crohn's disease, or a healthy co-twin of an affected twin (not recorded which). Sequencing input: blood. The chain carries TRBV11-1 and TRBJ2-1; the TCRdb call, TRBD1, lacks DNA for checking. The CDR3 here is CASSTTGQQGNEQFF. Filled out from reference TRBV11-1 and TRBJ2-1, the complete variable domain reads EAEVAQSPRYKITEKSQAVAFWCDPISGHATLYWYRQILGQGPELLVQFQDESVVDDSQLPKDRFSAERLKGVDSTLKIQPAELGDSAMYLCASSTTGQQGNEQFFGPGTRLTVL.